The TCR beta chain under discussion was sequenced for a study of cytomegalovirus exposure and HLA in healthy donors. PCR amplification relied on 60 Vbeta primers (plus 13 Jbeta primers). Original data processing: An analysis that came later counted some 85 million unique TCR beta chains, 10 million to 11 million shared. Assay used: immunoSEQ multiplex PCR; TCRdb lists only in-frame clones, some missing. V, J and clone size are those of that table, while D and trimming were read from the DNA. The sample has 150,000 to 200,000 clones, about 70% seen once. The receptor was derived from a woman aged 18-29 years in good health and CMV-seropositive. Specimen: PBMCs.

The CDR3 DNA reads as TGTGCCAGCAGCTCGCGCCAAACCGCCGGGGAGCTGTTTTTT. Its translation is CASSSRQTAGELFF. J is TRBJ2-2 and V is TRBV13; D gene unclear. The CDR3 consists of 14 residues. Germline V gene lookup returns CDR1 PRHDT and CDR2 FYEKMQ (reference sequence). Trimming pared 4 bases from V and 6 bases from J, leaving 12 bases between.